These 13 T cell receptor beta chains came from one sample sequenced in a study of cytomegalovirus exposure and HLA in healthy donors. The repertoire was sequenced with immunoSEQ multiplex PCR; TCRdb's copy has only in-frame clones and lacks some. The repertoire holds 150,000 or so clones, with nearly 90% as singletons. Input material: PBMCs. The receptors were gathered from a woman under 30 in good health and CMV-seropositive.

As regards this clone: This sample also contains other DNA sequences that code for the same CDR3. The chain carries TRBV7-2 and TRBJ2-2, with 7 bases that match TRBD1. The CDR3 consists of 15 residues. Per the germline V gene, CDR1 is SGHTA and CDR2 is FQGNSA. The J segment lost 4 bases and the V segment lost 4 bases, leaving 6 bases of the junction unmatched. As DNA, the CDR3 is TGTGCCAGCAGCTCAACAGGGGTGGGCACCGGGGAGCTGTTTTTT. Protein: CASSSTGVGTGELFF.

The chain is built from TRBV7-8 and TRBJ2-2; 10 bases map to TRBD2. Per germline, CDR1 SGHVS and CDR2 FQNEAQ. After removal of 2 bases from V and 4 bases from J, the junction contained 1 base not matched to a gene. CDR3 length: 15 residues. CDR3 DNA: TGTGCCAGCAGCTTAAGACTAGCGGGCACCGGGGAGCTGTTTTTT. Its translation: CASSLRLAGTGELFF. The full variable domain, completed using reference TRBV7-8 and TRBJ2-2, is GAGVSQSPRYKVAKRGQDVALRCDPISGHVSLFWYQQALGQGPEFLTYFQNEAQLDKSGLPSDRFFAERPEGSVSTLKIQRTQQEDSAVYLCASSLRLAGTGELFFGEGSRLTVL.

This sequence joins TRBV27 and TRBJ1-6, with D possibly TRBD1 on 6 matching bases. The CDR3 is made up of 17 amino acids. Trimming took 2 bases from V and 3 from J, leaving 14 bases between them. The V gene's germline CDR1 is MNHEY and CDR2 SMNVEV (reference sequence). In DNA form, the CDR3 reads TGTGCCAGCAGTTTACATAGGGGGGGTATCTATAATTCACCCCTCCACTTT. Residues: CASSLHRGGIYNSPLHF.

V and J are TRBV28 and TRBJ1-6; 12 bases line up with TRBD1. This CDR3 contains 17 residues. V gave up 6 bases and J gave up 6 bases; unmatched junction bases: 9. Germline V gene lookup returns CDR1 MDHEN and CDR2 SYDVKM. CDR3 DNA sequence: TGTGCCAGCAGCCGGGACAGGGGGCGGCTTGGTAATTCACCCCTCCACTTT. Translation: CASSRDRGRLGNSPLHF.

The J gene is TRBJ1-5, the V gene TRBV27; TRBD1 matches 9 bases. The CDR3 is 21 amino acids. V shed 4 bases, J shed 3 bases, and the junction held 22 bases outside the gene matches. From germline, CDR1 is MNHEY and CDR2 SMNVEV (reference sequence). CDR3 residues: CASSSMRDRDMVWGFNQPQHF. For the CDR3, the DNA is TGTGCCAGCAGTTCAATGCGGGACAGGGATATGGTGTGGGGATTCAATCAGCCCCAGCATTTT.

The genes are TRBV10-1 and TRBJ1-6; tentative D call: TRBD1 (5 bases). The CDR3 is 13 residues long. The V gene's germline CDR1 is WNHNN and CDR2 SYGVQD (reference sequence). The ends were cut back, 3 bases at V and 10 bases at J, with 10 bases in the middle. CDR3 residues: CASSDQGWSPLHF. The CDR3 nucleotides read TGCGCCAGCAGTGACCAGGGTTGGTCACCCCTCCACTTT.

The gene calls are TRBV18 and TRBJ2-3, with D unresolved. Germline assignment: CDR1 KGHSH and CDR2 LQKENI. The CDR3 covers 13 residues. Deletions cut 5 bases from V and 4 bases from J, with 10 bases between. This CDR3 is CASSTNRADTQYF. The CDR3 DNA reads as TGTGCCAGCTCAACGAACCGAGCAGATACGCAGTATTTT. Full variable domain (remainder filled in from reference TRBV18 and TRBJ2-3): NAGVMQNPRHLVRRRGQEARLRCSPMKGHSHVYWYRQLPEEGLKFMVYLQKENIIDESGMPKERFSAEFPKEGPSILRIQQVVRGDSAAYFCASSTNRADTQYFGPGTRLTVL.

The CDR3 DNA is TGTGCCAGCTCTTCGGGACAGGGGACTTCGTACTACACCTTC. This translates into CASSSGQGTSYYTF. The V and J genes are TRBV18 and TRBJ1-2; TRBD1 agrees at 10 bases. Germline V CDR1 and CDR2: KGHSH, LQKENI. Losses at the gene ends were 6 bases for V and 10 bases for J; bases not matched to a gene: 11. The CDR3 runs to 14 residues.

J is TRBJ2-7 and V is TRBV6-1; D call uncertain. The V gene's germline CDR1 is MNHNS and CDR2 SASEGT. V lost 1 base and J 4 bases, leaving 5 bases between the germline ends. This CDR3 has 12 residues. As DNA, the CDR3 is TGTGCCAGCAGTGAAGATGAGTACGAGCAGTACTTC. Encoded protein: CASSEDEYEQYF.

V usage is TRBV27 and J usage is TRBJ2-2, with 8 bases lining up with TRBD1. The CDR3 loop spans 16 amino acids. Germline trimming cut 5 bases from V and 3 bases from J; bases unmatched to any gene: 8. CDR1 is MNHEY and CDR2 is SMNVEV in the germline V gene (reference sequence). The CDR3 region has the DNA TGTGCCAGCAGTCTGACAGGGGAACGGGACACCGGGGAGCTGTTTTTT. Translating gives CASSLTGERDTGELFF.

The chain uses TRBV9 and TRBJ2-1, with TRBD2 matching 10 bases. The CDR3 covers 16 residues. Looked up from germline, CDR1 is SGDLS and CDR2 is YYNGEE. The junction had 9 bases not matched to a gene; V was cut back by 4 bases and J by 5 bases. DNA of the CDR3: TGTGCCAGCAGCCCTCATGGGACTAGCGATAACAATGAGCAGTTCTTC. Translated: CASSPHGTSDNNEQFF.

The CDR3 protein is CATEAGGSGNTIYF. In nucleotides, the CDR3 is TGTGCCACCGAGGCAGGGGGCTCTGGAAACACCATATATTTT. The chain joins TRBV7-2 to TRBJ1-3, with 7 bases matching TRBD1. V shed 10 bases and J 0 bases; nucleotides not matched to a gene: 6. The length of the CDR3 is 14 residues. CDR1 is SGHTA, CDR2 FQGNSA, per germline.

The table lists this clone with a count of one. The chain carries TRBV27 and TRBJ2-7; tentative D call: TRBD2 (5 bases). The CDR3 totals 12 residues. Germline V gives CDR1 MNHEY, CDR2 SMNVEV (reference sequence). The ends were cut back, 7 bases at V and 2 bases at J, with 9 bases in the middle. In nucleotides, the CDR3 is TGTGCCAGCACTAGCCGACCCTACGAGCAGTACTTC. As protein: CASTSRPYEQYF.